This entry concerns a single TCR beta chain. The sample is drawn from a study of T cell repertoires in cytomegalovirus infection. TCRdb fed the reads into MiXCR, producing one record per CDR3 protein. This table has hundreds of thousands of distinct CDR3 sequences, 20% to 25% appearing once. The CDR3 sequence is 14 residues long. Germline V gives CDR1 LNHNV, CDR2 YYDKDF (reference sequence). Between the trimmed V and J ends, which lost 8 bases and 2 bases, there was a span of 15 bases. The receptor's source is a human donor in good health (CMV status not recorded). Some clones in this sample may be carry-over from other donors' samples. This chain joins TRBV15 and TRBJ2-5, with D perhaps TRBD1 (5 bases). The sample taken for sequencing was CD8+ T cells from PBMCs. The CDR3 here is CATLSGASQETQYF. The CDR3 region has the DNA TGTGCCACCCTCAGTGGGGCAAGTCAAGAGACCCAGTACTTC.